A selection of T cell receptor beta chains follows, all from one sample in a study of T-cell reconstitution after alpha-beta-depleted transplantation in children. MiXCR, run by TCRdb on the PCR reads, gives a single entry per CDR3 protein. The table records around 680,000 distinct CDR3 sequences, approximately 17% of them present only once. The input for sequencing was PBMCs from the stem cell graft donor, taken from the stem cell graft. The receptors come from a human donor who donated a stem cell graft to a child with acute myeloid leukemia. CDR3s include the opening cysteine and the closing phenylalanine or tryptophan. A D gene is named only where the DNA matches it firmly. The size field is filled for only some rows; it gives once, few, many or a size class.

J,D,size,V,DNA,CDR3
TRBJ2-1,TRBD2,few,TRBV20-1,TGCAGTGCTCCGAGACTAGCGGGGCGAAGCTCCTACAATGAGCAGTTCTTC,CSAPRLAGRSSYNEQFF
TRBJ2-5,NA,NA,TRBV21-1,TGTGCCAGCAGCGCCTCCCCGAGTCTCGGCGTTAACCAAGAGACCCAGTACTTC,CASSASPSLGVNQETQYF
TRBJ1-2,TRBD1,few,TRBV20-1,TGCAGTGCTTCCCGCTCCGGGACAGGCGACTATGGCTACACCTTC,CSASRSGTGDYGYTF
TRBJ1-3,TRBD1,many,TRBV20-1,TGCAGTGCTAGACTACAGGGGTACGGAAACACCATATATTTT,CSARLQGYGNTIYF
TRBJ1-3,NA,NA,TRBV7-9,TGTGCCAGCAGCTTAATATCTGGACCCCGCAACACCATATATTTT,CASSLISGPRNTIYF
TRBJ2-1,NA,many,TRBV7-6,TGTGCCAGCAGCTCTTCCCTCGAGCAGTTCTTC,CASSSSLEQFF
TRBJ2-3,NA,NA,TRBV20-1,TGCAGTGCTAACCGCCCGAGGGGGGCTGGAGATACGCAGTATTTT,CSANRPRGAGDTQYF
TRBJ2-1,NA,many,TRBV6-5,TGTGCCAGCAGTTACTTGGATGAGCAGTTCTTC,CASSYLDEQFF
TRBJ2-3,NA,few,TRBV24-1,TGTGCCACCAGTGATTACGGGATTAGCACAGATACGCAGTATTTT,CATSDYGISTDTQYF
TRBJ1-5,NA,few,TRBV7-8,TGTGCCAGCAGCAAAGGGCGGGGGGGTGAGCCCCAGCATTTT,CASSKGRGGEPQHF
TRBJ1-1,TRBD1,few,TRBV28,TGTGCCAGCAGGGAAGGGACAGAGCGCCCTTTGAACACTGAAGCTTTCTTT,CASREGTERPLNTEAFF
TRBJ1-2,NA,many,TRBV20-1,TGCAGTGCTAGAGATGTACAGAACTATGGCTACACCTTC,CSARDVQNYGYTF
TRBJ2-3,NA,many,TRBV20-1,TGCAGTGCTAATGACAGGGGGCGGGGGGGCAGCACAGATACGCAGTATTTT,CSANDRGRGGSTDTQYF
TRBJ1-1,NA,few,TRBV5-5,TGTGCCAGCAGCCTAGTAGAGGACAGAAATCTGGCTTTCTTT,CASSLVEDRNLAFF
TRBJ1-2,TRBD1,few,TRBV9,TGTGCCAGCAGAGACAGGGAAGGCCATGGCTACACCTTC,CASRDREGHGYTF
TRBJ2-1,TRBD1,few,TRBV12-3/TRBV12-4,TGTGCCAGCACCCTGGACAGGGTTTACAATGAGCAGTTCTTC,CASTLDRVYNEQFF
TRBJ2-3,TRBD2,few,TRBV20-1,TGCAGTGCTAGGGGACTAGCGGAACGCACAGATACGCAGTATTTT,CSARGLAERTDTQYF
TRBJ2-2,NA,few,TRBV29-1,TGCAGCGTTGGAAAGGGGGCGAACACCGGGGAGCTGTTTTTT,CSVGKGANTGELFF
TRBJ1-5,NA,NA,TRBV12-3/TRBV12-4,TGTGCCAGCAGTTTACTGTCGGTAAACTCCCATCAGCCCCAGCATTTT,CASSLLSVNSHQPQHF
TRBJ1-1,TRBD1,many,TRBV7-3,TGCGCCAGCAGCCGGGGACAGGGTGAAGCTTTCTTT,CASSRGQGEAFF
TRBJ1-3,TRBD1,NA,TRBV9,TGTGCCAGCAGCTCACTCGGGACAGGGAAATCTGGAAACACCATATATTTT,CASSSLGTGKSGNTIYF
TRBJ2-1,NA,few,TRBV24-1,TGTGCCACCAGTGATTACAGGACCAATGAGCAGTTCTTC,CATSDYRTNEQFF
TRBJ2-7,NA,many,TRBV5-1,TGCGCCAGCAGCTTTGGATCAGGGCCCTACGAGCAGTACTTC,CASSFGSGPYEQYF